Below are 23 T cell receptor beta chains sequenced from a single sample in a study of follicular helper T cells after annual influenza vaccination. Time point noted: 2015-2016 season, pre-vaccination. Repertoires were generated with immunoSEQ multiplex PCR, while TCRdb's copy carries only in-frame clones and drops some. The sample has about 14,000 clones, approximately 80% seen once. The specimen was CXCR5- memory CD4+ T cells sorted from blood, collected on the day of influenza vaccination. Receptor source: an adult who received the influenza vaccine.

The table lists this clone with a count of one. The chain is built from TRBV7-3 and TRBJ2-5; D is possibly TRBD2 (5 bases). CDR1 SGHTA and CDR2 FQGTGA come from the germline V gene. V lost 0 bases and J 7 bases, leaving 9 bases between the germline ends. This CDR3 region has 13 residues. The chain's CDR3 is CASSLTARGTQYF. CDR3 DNA sequence: TGTGCCAGCAGCTTAACGGCACGGGGGACCCAGTACTTC.

The gene calls are TRBV9 and TRBJ2-7; perhaps D is TRBD1 or TRBD2 (6 bases each). The CDR3 is 15 residues long. V shed 4 bases and J shed 6 bases, with 20 bases lying between them. From germline, CDR1 is SGDLS and CDR2 YYNGEE. The CDR3 is CASSPAGQTFGEQYF. In DNA form, the CDR3 reads TGTGCCAGCAGCCCCGCGGGACAAACCTTCGGCGAGCAGTACTTC.

As for this clone: The sample holds other DNA sequences that translate to the same CDR3. V usage is TRBV7-2 and J usage is TRBJ1-5, with D maybe TRBD1 (5 bases). The CDR3 spans 14 residues. The V and J ends lost 1 base and 4 bases respectively, with 8 bases between them. Germline V gives CDR1 SGHTA, CDR2 FQGNSA. CDR3 loop: CASSLVGGNQPQHF. The CDR3 bases are TGTGCCAGCAGCTTAGTCGGGGGTAATCAGCCCCAGCATTTT. Using reference TRBV7-2 and TRBJ1-5 for the parts outside the CDR3, the full variable domain is GAGVSQSPSNKVTEKGKDVELRCDPISGHTALYWYRQSLGQGLEFLIYFQGNSAPDKSGLPSDRFSAERTGGSVSTLTIQRTQQEDSAVYLCASSLVGGNQPQHFGDGTRLSIL.

The CDR3 is CASSLLGRIGEAFF. DNA for the CDR3: TGTGCCAGCAGCTTATTGGGCAGGATAGGTGAAGCTTTCTTT. The rearrangement links TRBV7-3 to TRBJ1-1; D is ambiguous. The CDR3 is 14 amino acids. Looked up from germline, CDR1 is SGHTA and CDR2 is FQGTGA. Trimming pared 2 bases from V and 7 bases from J, leaving 14 bases between.

V usage is TRBV2 and J usage is TRBJ2-1; TRBD1 matches 8 bases. V lost 0 bases and J lost 9; bases outside the gene matches: 4. The CDR3 totals 14 residues. Looked up from germline, CDR1 is SNHLY and CDR2 is FYNNEI. CDR3 in DNA: TGTGCCAGCAGTGAAGCCGGACAGGGCACTGAGCAGTTCTTC. This gives the protein CASSEAGQGTEQFF.

This clone was picked up one time. The chain is built from TRBV11-2 and TRBJ1-1, with a possible D match to TRBD1 (5 bases). Trimming pared 3 bases from V and 1 base from J, leaving 9 bases between. The CDR3 is 14 amino acids. Looked up from germline, CDR1 is SGHAT and CDR2 is FQNNGV. In DNA, the CDR3 is TGTGCCAGCAGCTTGATCAGGGCGAACACTGAAGCTTTCTTT. The encoded protein is CASSLIRANTEAFF.

This clone was seen a handful of times. The J gene is TRBJ1-6, the V gene TRBV19; D not certain. V was pared by 8 bases and J by 0 bases, with 8 bases between. Germline values: CDR1 LNHDA, CDR2 SQIVND (reference sequence). This CDR3 has 14 residues. This chain's CDR3 is CASRLSSYNSPLHF. The CDR3 DNA reads as TGTGCCAGTCGCCTTAGCTCCTATAATTCACCCCTCCACTTT.

The V and J genes are TRBV9 and TRBJ2-5; 10 nucleotides agree with TRBD2. CDR1 is SGDLS and CDR2 is YYNGEE in the germline V gene. Unmatched junction bases numbered 4, after V lost 4 bases and J lost 4 bases. This CDR3 contains 14 residues. This CDR3 reads CASSTSGVGETQYF. The DNA of the CDR3 is TGTGCCAGCAGCACTAGCGGGGTTGGAGAGACCCAGTACTTC.

The V call is TRBV7-9, the J call TRBJ1-3; D is ambiguous. Germline V gene sequence: CDR1 SEHNR, CDR2 FQNEAQ (reference sequence). This CDR3 spans 17 amino acids. V was shortened by 0 bases and J by 0 bases, with 12 bases between the two germline ends. The DNA for the CDR3 is TGTGCCAGCAGCTTAGCGCTCGGACTACTCTCTGGAAACACCATATATTTT. It translates to CASSLALGLLSGNTIYF. Full variable domain (rest looked up from reference TRBV7-9 and TRBJ1-3): DTGVSQNPRHKITKRGQNVTFRCDPISEHNRLYWYRQTLGQGPEFLTYFQNEAQLEKSRLLSDRFSAERPKGSFSTLEIQRTEQGDSAMYLCASSLALGLLSGNTIYFGEGSWLTVV.

V usage is TRBV19 and J usage is TRBJ1-1; 7 bases map to TRBD1. The germline V gene has CDR1 LNHDA and CDR2 SQIVND (reference sequence). V lost 4 bases to trimming and J lost 7 bases; unmatched junction nucleotides: 6. This CDR3 spans 13 amino acids. CDR3 sequence reads: CASSTGTEYEAFF. CDR3 in DNA: TGTGCCAGTAGTACCGGGACAGAGTATGAAGCTTTCTTT.

The rearrangement uses TRBV11-3 and TRBJ2-7; D ambiguous. Germline V CDR1 and CDR2: SGHNT, YENEEA. V dropped 11 bases and J dropped 3 bases, with 2 bases sitting between them. The CDR3 has 8 amino acids. The chain's CDR3 is CALYEQYF. The DNA for the CDR3 is TGTGCCCTCTACGAGCAGTACTTC. The complete variable domain, with remaining parts taken from reference TRBV11-3 and TRBJ2-7, reads EAGVVQSPRYKIIEKKQPVAFWCNPISGHNTLYWYLQNLGQGPELLIRYENEEAVDDSQLPKDRFSAERLKGVDSTLKIQPAELGDSAVYLCALYEQYFGPGTRLTVT.

This clone was counted a single time. The rearrangement links TRBV6-5 to TRBJ1-2; D remains ambiguous. The CDR3 totals 13 residues. Germline V CDR1 and CDR2: MNHEY, SVGAGI. Trimming stripped 3 bases from V and 4 bases from J, with 9 bases between. The CDR3: CASSYRETYGYTF. The CDR3 DNA reads TGTGCCAGCAGTTATCGGGAAACCTATGGCTACACCTTC.

This clone was counted a single time. V is TRBV10-1 and J is TRBJ2-3; D perhaps matches TRBD2 (6 bases). This CDR3 has 13 amino acids. Germline V gene sequence: CDR1 WNHNN, CDR2 SYGVQD (reference sequence). V was cut by 6 bases and J by 5 bases, with 12 bases left in between. The CDR3 nucleotides are TGCGCCAGCAGCTTTTTGGGGGGAGATACGCAGTATTTT. Its translation: CASSFLGGDTQYF.

The chain has TRBV7-9 and TRBJ1-2; D remains ambiguous. The CDR3 runs to 14 residues. Deletions cut 0 bases from V and 4 bases from J, with 9 bases between. The germline CDR1 and CDR2 sequences are SEHNR and FQNEAQ (reference sequence). CDR3 region: CASSLAGTFYGYTF. For the CDR3, the DNA is TGTGCCAGCAGCTTAGCTGGTACATTCTATGGCTACACCTTC.

Here the CDR3 reads CASSLRDRDYEQYF. In DNA, the CDR3 is TGTGCCAGCAGCTTAAGGGACAGAGACTACGAGCAGTACTTC. The chain links TRBV11-2 to TRBJ2-7; the match to TRBD1 covers 7 bases. J gave up 3 bases and V 2 bases, and 4 bases lay outside the gene matches. Germline lookup yields CDR1 SGHAT and CDR2 FQNNGV. CDR3 size: 14 residues.

There are a few counts of this clone. The rearrangement uses TRBV19 and TRBJ1-1; D gene ambiguous. V dropped 7 bases and J dropped 0 bases, with 6 bases sitting between them. CDR3 length: 12 amino acids. CDR1 is LNHDA and CDR2 is SQIVND in the germline V gene (reference sequence). DNA for the CDR3: TGTGCCAGTAAAGGGCTGAACACTGAAGCTTTCTTT. Amino acids: CASKGLNTEAFF.

V usage is TRBV29-1 and J usage is TRBJ2-5; D may match TRBD1 or TRBD2 (5 bases each). The CDR3 sequence is 15 residues long. Germline CDR1 SQVTM, CDR2 ANQGSEA. V was pared by 7 bases and J by 1 base, with 19 bases between. The CDR3 sequence is CSAKSGALIQETQYF. The CDR3 coding sequence is TGCAGCGCTAAATCCGGGGCCCTTATCCAAGAGACCCAGTACTTC.

The rearrangement links TRBV5-6 to TRBJ1-1, with D possibly TRBD1 on 6 matching bases. Looked up from germline, CDR1 is SGHDT and CDR2 is YYEEEE. V lost 1 base and J 0 bases, leaving 7 bases between the germline ends. The CDR3 runs to 14 residues. The DNA of the CDR3 is TGTGCCAGCAGCTTGACAGGGCTGAACACTGAAGCTTTCTTT. Its translation: CASSLTGLNTEAFF.

This sequence joins TRBV6-7 and TRBJ2-7; D is unresolved. TRBV6-7 is recorded as an ORF, its role being uncertain. V was shortened by 2 bases and J by 3 bases, with 11 bases between the two germline ends. CDR3 length: 14 residues. CDR3 sequence reads: CASSYIGNDYEQYF. The CDR3 nucleotides are TGTGCCAGCAGTTACATTGGCAACGACTACGAGCAGTACTTC.

This clone appeared a single time. The rearrangement links TRBV29-1 to TRBJ2-1, with D perhaps matching TRBD2 (7 bases). V was shortened by 8 bases and J by 4 bases, with 18 bases between the two germline ends. Germline CDR1 and CDR2: SQVTM and ANQGSEA. There are 14 residues in the CDR3. The CDR3 DNA follows: TGCAGCTACCCCATGGCGGGGGCTTACAATGAGCAGTTCTTC. It encodes CSYPMAGAYNEQFF.

This chain uses TRBV10-3 with TRBJ2-1, with TRBD1 identical over 7 bases. The CDR3 is made up of 14 amino acids. Trimming removed 9 bases from V and 5 bases from J; junction bases left unmatched: 10. The V gene's germline CDR1 is ENHRY and CDR2 SYGVKD. The CDR3 reads CAIQGERRNNEQFF. The CDR3 nucleotides read TGTGCCATTCAGGGGGAAAGGAGGAACAATGAGCAGTTCTTC.

The chain uses TRBV18 and TRBJ2-3; D unclear. Germline V gives CDR1 KGHSH, CDR2 LQKENI. The CDR3 loop spans 13 amino acids. V lost 3 bases to trimming and J lost 4 bases, with 8 bases between them. For the CDR3, the DNA is TGTGCCAGCTCACCCACCGGAGCAGATACGCAGTATTTT. Amino acid sequence: CASSPTGADTQYF.

The chain has TRBV28 and TRBJ1-2; D is possibly TRBD1 (6 bases). There are 17 residues in the CDR3. The ends were cut back, 6 bases at V and 6 bases at J, with 26 bases in the middle. Germline CDR1 is MDHEN and CDR2 is SYDVKM. DNA of the CDR3: TGTGCCAGCAGGTACTCAGGGGCCATGGGGACCCTTGATGGCTACACCTTC. Translation: CASRYSGAMGTLDGYTF.